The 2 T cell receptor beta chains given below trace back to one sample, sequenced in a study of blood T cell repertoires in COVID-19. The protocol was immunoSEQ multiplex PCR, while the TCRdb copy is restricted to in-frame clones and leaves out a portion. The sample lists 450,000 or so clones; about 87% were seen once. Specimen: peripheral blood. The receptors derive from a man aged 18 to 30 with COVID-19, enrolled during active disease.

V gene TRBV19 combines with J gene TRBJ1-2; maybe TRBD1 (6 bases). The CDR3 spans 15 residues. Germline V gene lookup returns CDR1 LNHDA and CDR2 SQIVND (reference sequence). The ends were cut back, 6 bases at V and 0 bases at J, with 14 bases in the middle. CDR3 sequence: CASRDWTVTNYGYTF. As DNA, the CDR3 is TGTGCCAGTAGAGATTGGACAGTTACTAACTATGGCTACACCTTC.

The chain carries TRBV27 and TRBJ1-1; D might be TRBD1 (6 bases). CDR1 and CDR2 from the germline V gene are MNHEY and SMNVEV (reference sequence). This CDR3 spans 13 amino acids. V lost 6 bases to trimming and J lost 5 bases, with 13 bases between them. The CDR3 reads CASRGRGETEAFF. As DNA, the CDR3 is TGTGCCAGCAGGGGCAGGGGTGAAACTGAAGCTTTCTTT.